The sample holds many counts of the clone carrying this TCR beta chain. No antigen is known for it. The record originates from a study of T cell repertoires in cytomegalovirus infection. Study-level information: Public TCR beta signature analysis indicated the presence of both CMV infection and matching HLA type.

Study outcomes and limitations: HLA-C-restricted CMV clonotypes gave the most frequent clonotype in two of eight donors.

TCRdb used MiXCR to reprocess the reads, holding one entry per CDR3 protein. The sample consists of nearly 550,000 distinct CDR3 sequences, 15% to 20% of them appearing once. The CDR3 contains 15 residues. Germline V gene lookup returns CDR1 SGHAT and CDR2 FQNNGV. Trimming cost V 7 bases and J 2 bases; bases outside gene matches: 7. This TCR derives from a human donor in good health (CMV status not recorded). Some clones in this sample may be carry-over from other donors' samples. The specimen sequenced was CD8+ T cells from PBMCs. The gene calls are TRBV11-2 and TRBJ1-1; TRBD1 matches at 10 bases. CDR3 protein: CASNFWDRGNTEAFF. DNA for the CDR3: TGTGCCAGCAACTTCTGGGACAGGGGCAACACTGAAGCTTTCTTT.